This T cell receptor beta chain was sequenced during a study of blood T cell repertoires in COVID-19 (TCRdb year 2020). Study-wide context: Samples covering the acute and convalescent phases of COVID-19 were provided by collaborators in the United States, Italy and Spain. The samples were drawn from the first 160 participants of the ongoing ImmuneRACE study and from some 1,300 subjects provided by 6 global collaborators. A de-identified subject ID, COVID-19 status, age in years and sex were almost always included in the sample metadata. The material from the prospective study consisted of cDNA or gDNA derived from T cells, B-cell-depleted T cells, or PBMCs. A freely available public database, intended as a resource for researchers studying the immune response to SARS-CoV-2, is where the repertoires were released. Deeply sampled blood TCRbeta repertoires from subjects exposed to, actively infected with, or recovered from COVID-19 were included in the dataset. HLA class I and class II types, where available, came from metadata supplied by the sample provider rather than from assay-based typing. Results the study describes overall, beyond this receptor: The quantity of clinical and demographic metadata differed by source and by participant and was supplied without curation.

Per the germline V gene (reference sequence), LNHDA is the CDR1 and SQIVND is the CDR2. The V and J ends are trimmed by 6 bases and 5 bases, leaving 11 bases between them. The CDR3 covers 14 residues, taking in both the cysteine and the phenylalanine. Here the CDR3 DNA is all that survives: 42 bases in frame from base 1. Collaborating institutions collected whole blood in K2EDTA tubes following their own protocols. For TCRbeta analysis, collaborator samples were shipped as frozen whole blood, as isolated PBMCs, or as DNA extracted from either sample type. This clone has just one count. Its antigen has not been determined. The input lacks base qualities; no much larger clone sits a single base away. TCRbeta CDR3 regions were amplified from genomic DNA using the immunoSEQ Assay, a bias-controlled multiplex PCR. Concerning the study's data processing: The number of nucleated cells in each sample was estimated from the amplification of reference gene primers within the assay. To quantify the absolute abundance of each unique TCRbeta CDR3 rearrangement, sequence reads were collapsed and filtered. For each sample, productive Simpson clonality was calculated as the square root of Simpson's diversity index across productive rearrangements. In TCRdb, the immuneACCESS table is reduced to in-frame sequences with V and J assigned. These tables do not hold every clone; where another copy was compared, an unresolved V gene accounts for under half, and the others remain unexplained. D and trimming come from the DNA, and the V and J calls and clone size come from that table. The table for this sample lists about 50,000 clones; around 78% of them were counted only once. Of the sample, approximately 12% falls within the top ten clones.

The specimen was peripheral blood. The TCR sequence derives from a human donor in a cohort sampled during active COVID-19. The chain uses TRBV19 and TRBJ2-6; tentative D gene TRBD1, with 5 bases matching. The CDR3 region reads CASSLGVRANVLTF. The DNA sequence follows: TGTGCCAGTAGCCTAGGGGTTCGGGCCAACGTCCTGACTTTC.